This TCR beta chain comes out of a study of cytomegalovirus exposure and HLA in healthy donors. The ends were cut back, 8 bases at V and 9 bases at J, with 20 bases in the middle. The CDR3 length is 14 residues. Germline values: CDR1 MGHRA, CDR2 YSYEKL. With 60 Vbeta and 13 Jbeta primers, the PCR was carried out. Method: immunoSEQ multiplex PCR; TCRdb's copy keeps in-frame clones and lacks some. The table records fewer than 200,000 clones, about 90% of them present only once. The chain couples TRBV4-1 to TRBJ2-4; possible D gene TRBD1, 8 bases. Sequenced material: PBMCs. The TCR was taken from a girl less than two years old in good health and CMV-seronegative. The chain's CDR3 is CASATPGGGGIQYF. DNA of the CDR3: TGCGCCAGCGCTACCCCAGGGGGCGGGGGCATTCAGTACTTC.